Following are 13 T cell receptor beta chains from one sample sequenced in a study of blood T cell repertoires in COVID-19 (dated by TCRdb to the early 2020s). Library prep was done by the immunoSEQ multiplex PCR assay. TCRdb obtained this table from immuneACCESS and retained in-frame rearrangements with V and J assigned. These tables miss some clones; where compared with another copy, unresolved V genes account for less than half of the shortfall, and the remainder is unexplained. This sample lists roughly 230,000 clones; around 80% were detected once. Of the sample, roughly 9.4% is held by the ten largest clones. The sample taken for sequencing was peripheral blood. The origin of the receptors is a man aged 40-49 years with active or convalescent COVID-19.

The chain uses TRBV2 and TRBJ1-1, with D perhaps TRBD1 (6 bases). The CDR3 is made up of 15 amino acids. From germline, CDR1 is SNHLY and CDR2 FYNNEI. Trimming left V 5 bases short and J 3 bases short, with 16 bases between. CDR3 in amino acids: CASSRTGLVDTEAFF. The CDR3 bases are TGTGCCAGCAGTCGTACAGGGCTGGTTGACACTGAAGCTTTCTTT.

This chain joins TRBV7-9 and TRBJ2-7; TRBD1 matches 7 bases. The CDR3 consists of 16 residues. The V and J ends lost 3 bases and 0 bases, in that order; junction bases with no gene match: 8. CDR1 and CDR2 (germline): SEHNR, FQNEAQ (reference sequence). The CDR3 DNA reads TGTGCCAGCAGCTTCTACAGGGGAATCAACTCCTACGAGCAGTACTTC. Amino acid sequence: CASSFYRGINSYEQYF.

The chain is built from TRBV7-9 and TRBJ1-1, with D possibly matching TRBD1 (6 bases). The CDR3 sequence is 19 residues long. Trimming left V 5 bases short and J 0 bases short, with 25 bases between. Germline V gene sequence: CDR1 SEHNR, CDR2 FQNEAQ (reference sequence). The CDR3 region has the DNA TGTGCCAGCAGCCATCCCGGACAGCCGGGCCTGCCCATGAACACTGAAGCTTTCTTT. Translation gives CASSHPGQPGLPMNTEAFF.

By proportion, this clone is medium-sized. The CDR3 DNA sequence: TGTGCCAGCTCACGGACAGGAGGAGACGAGCAGTACTTC. As protein: CASSRTGGDEQYF. The chain recombines TRBV18 with TRBJ2-7, with 7 bases matching TRBD1. The CDR3 consists of 13 residues. J lost 5 bases, V lost 4 bases, and 5 bases had no gene match. The germline V gene encodes CDR1 KGHSH and CDR2 LQKENI.

The genes are TRBV19 and TRBJ2-7; 9 nucleotides agree with TRBD1. V was clipped by 5 bases and J by 4 bases; unmatched bases: 6. The CDR3 is 14 amino acids. The germline V gene encodes CDR1 LNHDA and CDR2 SQIVND (reference sequence). The CDR3 DNA sequence: TGTGCCAGTAGTGAGTACAGGGGGCCATACGAGCAGTACTTC. Translated: CASSEYRGPYEQYF.

The chain recombines TRBV5-6 with TRBJ1-2; D unresolved. Per the germline V gene, CDR1 is SGHDT and CDR2 is YYEEEE. V shed 0 bases and J shed 7 bases, with 13 bases lying between them. CDR3 length equals 14 residues. This CDR3 reads CASSLAGRVSGYTF. In nucleotides, the CDR3 is TGTGCCAGCAGCTTGGCCGGGAGGGTCAGTGGCTACACCTTC.

This chain connects TRBV7-3 to TRBJ1-1, with D possibly matching TRBD1 (5 bases). Looked up from germline, CDR1 is SGHTA and CDR2 is FQGTGA. The CDR3 has 14 residues. V gave up 2 bases and J gave up 6 bases, with 13 bases separating them. CDR3 residues: CASSLGGVNAEAFF. DNA of the CDR3: TGTGCCAGCAGCTTAGGGGGGGTCAATGCTGAAGCTTTCTTT.

The chain is built from TRBV5-1 and TRBJ1-1; D is possibly TRBD1 (6 bases). Germline V gene lookup returns CDR1 SGHRS and CDR2 YFSETQ. The CDR3 is 15 residues long. Deletions cut 4 bases from V and 2 bases from J, with 15 bases between. This chain's CDR3 is CASSAMAQGNTEAFF. For the CDR3, the DNA is TGCGCCAGCAGCGCCATGGCACAGGGTAACACTGAAGCTTTCTTT.

This chain uses TRBV3-1 (or the pseudogene TRBV3-2) with TRBJ2-1; TRBD1 is a possible D gene (7 bases). This CDR3 region has 17 residues. The germline V gene encodes CDR1 LGHDT and CDR2 YNNKEL (reference sequence). Trimming removed 7 bases at V and 8 bases at J, with 27 bases between. The CDR3 DNA sequence: TGTGCCAGCACCGGCCGGGTTGGGACAGCCTCGGGGGATGAGCAGTTCTTC. Its translation: CASTGRVGTASGDEQFF.

This clone was picked up a small number of times. The rearrangement uses TRBV7-3 and TRBJ1-6; 10 bases match TRBD1. V was pared by 5 bases and J by 7 bases, with 5 bases of the junction left unmatched. The CDR3 consists of 15 residues. CDR1 is SGHTA, CDR2 FQGTGA, per germline. The CDR3 region is CASSPTGGANSPLHF. In nucleotides, the CDR3 is TGTGCCAGCAGCCCGACAGGGGGCGCGAATTCACCCCTCCACTTT.

V gene TRBV7-3 combines with J gene TRBJ2-5, with 8 bases matching TRBD1. This CDR3 has 14 amino acids. CDR1 and CDR2 (germline): SGHTA, FQGTGA. Losses at the gene ends were 5 bases for V and 5 bases for J; bases not matched to a gene: 7. The CDR3 loop reads CASSPRQGRETQYF. Here the CDR3 DNA reads TGTGCCAGCAGCCCCCGACAGGGGAGGGAGACCCAGTACTTC.

Points on this clone: This sample also contains other DNA sequences that code for the same CDR3. The chain couples TRBV9 to TRBJ2-5, with TRBD2 identical over 14 bases. This CDR3 is built from 18 residues. The germline V gene encodes CDR1 SGDLS and CDR2 YYNGEE. With V trimmed by 3 bases and J by 0 bases, 7 bases remained unmatched. The CDR3 loop reads CASSDGTSGGLYQETQYF. The CDR3 region has the DNA TGTGCCAGCAGCGATGGGACTAGCGGGGGCCTGTACCAAGAGACCCAGTACTTC.

This chain links TRBV18 with TRBJ2-2; 7 nucleotides line up with TRBD2. Germline V gives CDR1 KGHSH, CDR2 LQKENI. The length of the CDR3 is 15 residues. Trimming cost V 6 bases and J 8 bases; bases outside gene matches: 12. The chain's CDR3 is CASSNGHLAAGELFF. CDR3 in DNA: TGTGCCAGCTCGAACGGCCACCTAGCGGCTGGGGAGCTGTTTTTT. The complete variable domain, with remaining parts taken from reference TRBV18 and TRBJ2-2, reads NAGVMQNPRHLVRRRGQEARLRCSPMKGHSHVYWYRQLPEEGLKFMVYLQKENIIDESGMPKERFSAEFPKEGPSILRIQQVVRGDSAAYFCASSNGHLAAGELFFGEGSRLTVL.